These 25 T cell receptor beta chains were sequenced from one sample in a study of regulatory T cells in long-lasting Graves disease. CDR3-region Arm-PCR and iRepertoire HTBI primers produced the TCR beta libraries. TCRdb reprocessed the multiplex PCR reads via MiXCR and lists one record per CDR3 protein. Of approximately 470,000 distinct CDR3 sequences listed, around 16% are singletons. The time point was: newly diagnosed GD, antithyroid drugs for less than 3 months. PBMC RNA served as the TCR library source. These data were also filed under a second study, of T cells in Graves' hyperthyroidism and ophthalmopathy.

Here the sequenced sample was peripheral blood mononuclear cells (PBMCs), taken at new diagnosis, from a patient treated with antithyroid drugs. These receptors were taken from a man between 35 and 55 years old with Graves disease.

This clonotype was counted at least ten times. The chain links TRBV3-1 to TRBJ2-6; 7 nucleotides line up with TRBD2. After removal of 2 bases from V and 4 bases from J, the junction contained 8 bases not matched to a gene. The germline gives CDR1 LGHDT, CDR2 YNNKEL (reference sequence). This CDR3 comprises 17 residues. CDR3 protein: CASSQLRGGSGANVLTF. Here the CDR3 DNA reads TGTGCCAGCAGCCAATTACGGGGAGGGTCGGGGGCCAACGTCCTGACTTTC.

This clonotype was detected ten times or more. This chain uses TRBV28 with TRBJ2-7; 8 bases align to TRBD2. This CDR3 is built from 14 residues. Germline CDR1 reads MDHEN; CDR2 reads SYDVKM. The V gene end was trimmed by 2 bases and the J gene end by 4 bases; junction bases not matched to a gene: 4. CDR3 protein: CASSLSGSLYEQYF. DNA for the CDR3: TGTGCCAGCAGTTTAAGCGGGAGTTTGTACGAGCAGTACTTC.

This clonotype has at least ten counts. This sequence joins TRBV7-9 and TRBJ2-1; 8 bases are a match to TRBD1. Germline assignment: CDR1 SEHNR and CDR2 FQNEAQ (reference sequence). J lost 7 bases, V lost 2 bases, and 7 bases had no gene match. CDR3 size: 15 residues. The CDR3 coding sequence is TGTGCCAGCAGCTTACAGGGGGCGGGATGGAATGAGCAGTTCTTC. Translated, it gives CASSLQGAGWNEQFF. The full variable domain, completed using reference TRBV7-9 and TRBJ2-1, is DTGVSQNPRHKITKRGQNVTFRCDPISEHNRLYWYRQTLGQGPEFLTYFQNEAQLEKSRLLSDRFSAERPKGSFSTLEIQRTEQGDSAMYLCASSLQGAGWNEQFFGPGTRLTVL.

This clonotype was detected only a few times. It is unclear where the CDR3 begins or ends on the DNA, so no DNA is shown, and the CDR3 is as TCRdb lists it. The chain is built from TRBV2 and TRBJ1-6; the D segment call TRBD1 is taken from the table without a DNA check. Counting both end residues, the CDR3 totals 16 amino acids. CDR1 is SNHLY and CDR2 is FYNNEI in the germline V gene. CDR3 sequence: CASILGQGINNSPLHF.

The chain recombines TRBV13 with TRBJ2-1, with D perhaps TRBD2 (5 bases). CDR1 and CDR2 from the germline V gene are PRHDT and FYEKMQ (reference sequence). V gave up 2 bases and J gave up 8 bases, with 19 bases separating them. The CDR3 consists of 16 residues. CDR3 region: CASSLSAASPRYEQFF. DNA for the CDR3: TGTGCCAGCAGCTTATCAGCGGCCTCCCCTAGGTATGAGCAGTTCTTC.

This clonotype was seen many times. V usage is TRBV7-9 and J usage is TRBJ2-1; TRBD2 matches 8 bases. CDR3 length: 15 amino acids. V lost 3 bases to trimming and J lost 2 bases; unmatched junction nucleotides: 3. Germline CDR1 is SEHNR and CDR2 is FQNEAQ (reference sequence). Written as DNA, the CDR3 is TGTGCCAGCAGCTTGATAGCGGGGACCTACAATGAGCAGTTCTTC. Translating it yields CASSLIAGTYNEQFF.

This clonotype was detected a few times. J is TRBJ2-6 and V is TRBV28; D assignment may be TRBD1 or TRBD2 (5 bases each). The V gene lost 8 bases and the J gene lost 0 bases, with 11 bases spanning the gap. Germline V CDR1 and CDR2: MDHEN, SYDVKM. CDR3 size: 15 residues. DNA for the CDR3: TGTGCCAGCGGGACCGCTGGCTCTGGGGCCAACGTCCTGACTTTC. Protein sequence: CASGTAGSGANVLTF.

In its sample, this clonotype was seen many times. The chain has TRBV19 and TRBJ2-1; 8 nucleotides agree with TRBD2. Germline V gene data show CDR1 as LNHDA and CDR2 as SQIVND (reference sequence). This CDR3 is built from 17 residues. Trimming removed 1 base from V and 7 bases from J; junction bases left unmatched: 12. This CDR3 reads CASSIGAGGLALNEQFF. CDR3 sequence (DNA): TGTGCCAGTAGTATAGGAGCCGGTGGACTAGCCTTAAATGAGCAGTTCTTC.

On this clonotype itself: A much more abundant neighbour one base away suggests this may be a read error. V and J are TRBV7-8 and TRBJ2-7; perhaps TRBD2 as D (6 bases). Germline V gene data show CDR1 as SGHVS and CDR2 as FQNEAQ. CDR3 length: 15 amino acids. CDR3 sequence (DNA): TGTCCCAGCAGCTTAGAACTAGCAGACGCCTACGAGCAGTACTTC. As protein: CPSSLELADAYEQYF.

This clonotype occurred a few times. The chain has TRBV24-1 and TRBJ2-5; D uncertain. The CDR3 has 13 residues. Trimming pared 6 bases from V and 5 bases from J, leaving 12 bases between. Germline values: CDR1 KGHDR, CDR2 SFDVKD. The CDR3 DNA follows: TGTGCCACCAGTATTGGGGTTGGGGAGACCCAGTACTTC. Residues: CATSIGVGETQYF.

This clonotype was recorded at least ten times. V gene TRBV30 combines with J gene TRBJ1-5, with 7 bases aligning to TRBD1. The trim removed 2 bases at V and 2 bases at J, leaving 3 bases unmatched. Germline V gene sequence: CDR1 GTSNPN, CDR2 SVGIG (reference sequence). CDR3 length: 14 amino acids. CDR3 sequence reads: CAWSPGGGNQPQHF. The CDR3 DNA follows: TGTGCCTGGAGTCCAGGGGGGGGCAATCAGCCCCAGCATTTT. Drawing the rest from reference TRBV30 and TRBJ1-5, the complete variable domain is SQTIHQWPATLVQPVGSPLSLECTVEGTSNPNLYWYRQAAGRGLQLLFYSVGIGQISSEVPQNLSASRPQDRQFILSSKKLLLSDSGFYLCAWSPGGGNQPQHFGDGTRLSIL.

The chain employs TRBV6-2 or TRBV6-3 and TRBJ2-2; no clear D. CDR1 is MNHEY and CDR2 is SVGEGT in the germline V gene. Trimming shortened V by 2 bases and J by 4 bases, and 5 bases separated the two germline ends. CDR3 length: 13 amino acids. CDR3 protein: CASSYGGTGELFF. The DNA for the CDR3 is TGTGCCAGCAGTTACGGCGGCACCGGGGAGCTGTTTTTT.

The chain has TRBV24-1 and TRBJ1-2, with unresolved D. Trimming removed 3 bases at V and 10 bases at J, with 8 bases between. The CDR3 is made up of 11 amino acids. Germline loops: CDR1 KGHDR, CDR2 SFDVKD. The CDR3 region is CATSDHLDYTF. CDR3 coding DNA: TGTGCCACCAGTGATCATCTGGACTACACCTTC.

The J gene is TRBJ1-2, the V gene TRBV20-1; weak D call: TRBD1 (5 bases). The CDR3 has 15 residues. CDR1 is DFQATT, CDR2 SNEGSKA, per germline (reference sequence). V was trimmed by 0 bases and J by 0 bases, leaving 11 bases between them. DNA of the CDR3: TGCAGTGCTAGAGAGGGGCGGAAAGCTAACTATGGCTACACCTTC. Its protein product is CSAREGRKANYGYTF.

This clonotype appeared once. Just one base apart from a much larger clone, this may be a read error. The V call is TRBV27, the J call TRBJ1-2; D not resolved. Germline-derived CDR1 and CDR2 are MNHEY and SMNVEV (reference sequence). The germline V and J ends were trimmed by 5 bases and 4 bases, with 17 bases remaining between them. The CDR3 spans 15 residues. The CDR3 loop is CASSLREGSPYGYTF. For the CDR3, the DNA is TGTGCCAGCAGTCTCCGGGAAGGAAGCCCCTATGGCTACACCTTC.

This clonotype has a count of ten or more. CDR3 in DNA: TGTGCCACCAGTGACAACAGCGTTAGCACAGATACGCAGTATTTT. This gives the protein CATSDNSVSTDTQYF. The chain combines TRBV24-1 with TRBJ2-3; D unclear. Looked up from germline, CDR1 is KGHDR and CDR2 is SFDVKD. With 4 bases removed from V and 0 bases from J, the gap between germline ends came to 10 bases. The CDR3 consists of 15 residues.

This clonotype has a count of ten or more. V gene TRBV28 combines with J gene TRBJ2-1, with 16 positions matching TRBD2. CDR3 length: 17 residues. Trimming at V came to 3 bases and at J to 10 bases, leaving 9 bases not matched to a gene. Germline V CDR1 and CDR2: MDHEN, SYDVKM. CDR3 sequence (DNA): TGTGCCAGCAGTTTCCTCACGGGACTAGCGGGAGGGGGGGAGCAGTTCTTC. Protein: CASSFLTGLAGGGEQFF.

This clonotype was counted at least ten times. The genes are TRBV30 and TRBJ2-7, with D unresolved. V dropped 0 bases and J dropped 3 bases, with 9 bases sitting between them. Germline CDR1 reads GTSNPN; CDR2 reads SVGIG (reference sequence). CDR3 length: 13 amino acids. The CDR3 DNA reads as TGTGCCTGGAGTGTAGGTTCACTCTACGAGCAGTACTTC. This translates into CAWSVGSLYEQYF.

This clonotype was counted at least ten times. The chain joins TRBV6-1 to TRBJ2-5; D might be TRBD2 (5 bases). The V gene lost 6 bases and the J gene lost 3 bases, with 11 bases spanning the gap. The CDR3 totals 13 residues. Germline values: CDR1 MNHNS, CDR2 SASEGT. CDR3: CASRTRAKETQYF. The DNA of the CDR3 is TGTGCCAGCAGAACTAGGGCGAAAGAGACCCAGTACTTC.

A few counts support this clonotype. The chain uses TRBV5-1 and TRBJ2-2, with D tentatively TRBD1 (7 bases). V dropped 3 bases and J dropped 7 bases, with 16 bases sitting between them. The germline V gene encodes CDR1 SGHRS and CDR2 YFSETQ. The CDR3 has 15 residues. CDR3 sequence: CASSSLTGRDGELFF. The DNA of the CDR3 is TGCGCCAGCAGCTCCCTGACAGGGCGGGACGGGGAGCTGTTTTTT.

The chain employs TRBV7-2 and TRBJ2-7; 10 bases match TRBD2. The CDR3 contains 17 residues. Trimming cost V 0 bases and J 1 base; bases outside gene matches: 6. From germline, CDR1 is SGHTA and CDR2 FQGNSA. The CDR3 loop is CASSLAHFSGGSYEQYF. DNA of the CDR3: TGTGCCAGCAGCTTAGCGCACTTTAGCGGGGGGTCCTACGAGCAGTACTTC.

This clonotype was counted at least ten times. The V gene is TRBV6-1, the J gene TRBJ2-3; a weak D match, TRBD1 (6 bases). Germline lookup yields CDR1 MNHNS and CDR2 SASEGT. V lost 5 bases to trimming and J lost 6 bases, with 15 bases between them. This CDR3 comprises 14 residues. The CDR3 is CASSQLHGQDTQYF. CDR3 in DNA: TGTGCCAGCAGTCAACTACACGGACAGGATACGCAGTATTTT.

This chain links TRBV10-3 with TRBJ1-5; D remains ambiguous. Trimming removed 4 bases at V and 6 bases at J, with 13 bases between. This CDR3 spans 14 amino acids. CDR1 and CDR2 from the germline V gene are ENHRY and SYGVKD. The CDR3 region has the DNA TGTGCCATCAGTGGGACTGACGGAGGTCAGCCCCAGCATTTT. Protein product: CAISGTDGGQPQHF.

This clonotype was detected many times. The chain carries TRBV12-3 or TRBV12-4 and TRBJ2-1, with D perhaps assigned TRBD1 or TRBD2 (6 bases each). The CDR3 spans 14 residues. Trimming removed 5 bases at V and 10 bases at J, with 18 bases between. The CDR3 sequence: CASSPSRDNGEQFF. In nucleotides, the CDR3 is TGTGCCAGCAGTCCCTCGCGGGACAACGGAGAGCAGTTCTTC.

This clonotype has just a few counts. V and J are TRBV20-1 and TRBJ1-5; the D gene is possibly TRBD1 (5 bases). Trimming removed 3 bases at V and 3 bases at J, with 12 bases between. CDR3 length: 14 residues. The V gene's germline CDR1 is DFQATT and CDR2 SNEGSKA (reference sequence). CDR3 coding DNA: TGCAGTGCTAGTAGAGGGGCGAACAATCAGCCCCAGCATTTT. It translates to CSASRGANNQPQHF.